These 24 T cell receptor beta chains originate from one sample sequenced in a study of blood T cell repertoires in COVID-19. Repertoires were generated with immunoSEQ multiplex PCR, while TCRdb's copy carries only in-frame clones and drops some. The sample contains approximately 440,000 clones, 90% of which appear only once. Sequencing was carried out using PBMCs or T cells enriched from blood (not recorded which). These receptor sequences come from a man aged 18 to 30 who had recovered from COVID-19.

The V and J genes are TRBV19 and TRBJ2-3, with D hard to call. Germline-derived CDR1 and CDR2 are LNHDA and SQIVND (reference sequence). This CDR3 has 13 amino acids. Trimming removed 2 bases at V and 1 base at J, with 4 bases between. The CDR3 protein is CASSIQGTDTQYF. The CDR3 DNA sequence: TGTGCCAGTAGTATACAGGGCACAGATACGCAGTATTTT.

As regards this clone: The conserved closing phenylalanine or tryptophan is absent in this CDR3, likely reflecting a read error. It is unclear where the CDR3 begins or ends on the DNA, so no DNA is shown, and the CDR3 is as TCRdb lists it. The V call is TRBV10-3, the J call TRBJ1-2; TRBD1 is taken as the D call from the table, unchecked against the DNA. The length of the CDR3 is 13 amino acids, counting both ends. Per the germline V gene, CDR1 is ENHRY and CDR2 is SYGVKD. The CDR3 loop reads CAISRTAYDPTRL.

V is TRBV4-1 and J is TRBJ1-1; D is perhaps TRBD1 (5 bases). V shed 1 base and J shed 7 bases, with 16 bases lying between them. Germline V gene lookup returns CDR1 MGHRA and CDR2 YSYEKL. The CDR3 is made up of 15 amino acids. CDR3 sequence (DNA): TGCGCCAGCAGCCAAGCTGACCGTGCGGGACTTGAAGCTTTCTTT. This encodes CASSQADRAGLEAFF.

This rearrangement joins TRBV25-1 to TRBJ1-6; TRBD1 might be the D (5 bases). This CDR3 comprises 17 residues. The germline V and J ends were trimmed by 5 bases and 6 bases, with 20 bases remaining between them. Germline CDR1 MGHDK, CDR2 SYGVNS. The CDR3 is CASSQPAGTGSNSPLHF. For the CDR3, the DNA is TGTGCCAGCAGTCAACCAGCCGGGACTGGAAGTAATTCACCCCTCCACTTT.

The J gene is TRBJ2-1, the V gene TRBV28; tentatively, D is TRBD1 (6 bases). There are 13 residues in the CDR3. CDR1 and CDR2 (germline): MDHEN, SYDVKM. Trimming cost V 6 bases and J 6 bases, with 12 bases left between them. CDR3: CASRQGRGNEQFF. Here the CDR3 DNA reads TGTGCCAGCAGACAGGGAAGGGGCAATGAGCAGTTCTTC.

Here the CDR3 DNA reads TGCGCCAGCATCGATTCGGCCGCGGCTGCTTTCTTT. It translates to CASIDSAAAAFF. This rearrangement joins TRBV4-1 to TRBJ1-1; D unclear. The CDR3 is 12 amino acids. Germline values: CDR1 MGHRA, CDR2 YSYEKL. Trimming shortened V by 7 bases and J by 11 bases, and 17 bases separated the two germline ends.

This clone has more than one count but fewer than ten. The chain uses TRBV6-5 and TRBJ1-1, with a tentative D call TRBD1 (5 bases). V was trimmed by 2 bases and J by 6 bases, leaving 10 bases between them. The CDR3 has 13 amino acids. CDR1 is MNHEY and CDR2 is SVGAGI in the germline V gene. As DNA, the CDR3 is TGTGCCAGCAGTTACGGGAGGGGAGCTGAAGCTTTCTTT. Translated: CASSYGRGAEAFF.

J is TRBJ1-5 and V is TRBV5-1; tentative D call: TRBD1 (6 bases). CDR1 and CDR2 (germline): SGHRS, YFSETQ. V was pared by 4 bases and J by 4 bases, with 15 bases between. This CDR3 is 15 amino acids long. CDR3 residues: CASSPGGGQNQPQHF. CDR3 DNA: TGCGCCAGCAGCCCGGGGGGCGGACAGAATCAGCCCCAGCATTTT.

The chain links TRBV20-1 to TRBJ1-2, with D tentatively TRBD1 (5 bases). The germline gives CDR1 DFQATT, CDR2 SNEGSKA (reference sequence). The V gene lost 4 bases and the J gene lost 8 bases, with 8 bases spanning the gap. The CDR3 totals 10 residues. Here the CDR3 reads CSATPGGYTF. As DNA, the CDR3 is TGCAGTGCTACTCCAGGGGGCTACACCTTC.

This chain uses TRBV28 with TRBJ2-5; 9 bases align to TRBD2. The trim removed 6 bases at V and 0 bases at J, leaving 20 bases unmatched. Germline CDR1 reads MDHEN; CDR2 reads SYDVKM. This CDR3 comprises 20 residues. The CDR3 DNA reads as TGTGCCAGCAGCCGAAACCCCCGCCCGGGACTAGCCTCGAACCAAGAGACCCAGTACTTC. Encoded protein: CASSRNPRPGLASNQETQYF.

The chain recombines TRBV29-1 with TRBJ2-2, with 7 positions matching TRBD1. The CDR3 totals 12 residues. V dropped 8 bases and J dropped 4; count of bases not matched to a gene: 4. In germline, CDR1 is SQVTM, CDR2 ANQGSEA. The CDR3 DNA sequence: TGCAGCCACAGGGGATCCACCGGGGAGCTGTTTTTT. Translating gives CSHRGSTGELFF.

The chain uses TRBV30 and TRBJ2-3; 11 bases are shared with TRBD2. With V trimmed by 2 bases and J by 5 bases, 9 bases remained unmatched. Germline loops: CDR1 GTSNPN, CDR2 SVGIG (reference sequence). CDR3 length equals 16 residues. The CDR3 spells CAWSILAGGVGDTQYF. CDR3 DNA: TGTGCCTGGAGTATTCTAGCGGGAGGTGTGGGAGATACGCAGTATTTT.

The chain couples TRBV5-1 to TRBJ2-2; no definite D call. Deletions cut 2 bases from V and 7 bases from J, with 6 bases between. CDR3 length equals 12 residues. CDR1 and CDR2 from the germline V gene are SGHRS and YFSETQ. CDR3 DNA: TGCGCCAGCAGCTTATCGGGCGGGGAGCTGTTTTTT. Translated: CASSLSGGELFF. The full variable domain, its missing parts supplied by reference TRBV5-1 and TRBJ2-2, is KAGVTQTPRYLIKTRGQQVTLSCSPISGHRSVSWYQQTPGQGLQFLFEYFSETQRNKGNFPGRFSGRQFSNSRSEMNVSTLELGDSALYLCASSLSGGELFFGEGSRLTVL.

The rearrangement joins TRBV4-2 to TRBJ1-1, with a weak D call TRBD1 (5 bases). CDR3 length: 11 residues. V lost 2 bases and J 7 bases, leaving 5 bases between the germline ends. The V gene's germline CDR1 is LGHNA and CDR2 YNFKEQ. The CDR3 nucleotides read TGTGCCAGCAGCCAAAGGGGTGAAGCTTTCTTT. It translates to CASSQRGEAFF.

The chain has TRBV6-5 and TRBJ1-2, with TRBD1 identical over 10 bases. The trim removed 5 bases at V and 6 bases at J, leaving 3 bases unmatched. Germline lookup yields CDR1 MNHEY and CDR2 SVGAGI. The CDR3 consists of 13 residues. CDR3 sequence: CASSTGTGDGYTF. The CDR3 bases are TGTGCCAGCAGTACCGGGACAGGGGATGGCTACACCTTC.

The chain uses TRBV10-3 and TRBJ1-2; no clear D gene. Trimming removed 7 bases at V and 0 bases at J, with 9 bases between. The CDR3 is made up of 13 amino acids. Germline V lookup: CDR1 ENHRY, CDR2 SYGVKD. The CDR3 DNA follows: TGTGCCATCACACGGTCCTCTAACTATGGCTACACCTTC. Translated: CAITRSSNYGYTF.

This sequence joins TRBV24-1 and TRBJ2-7; D ambiguous. Germline-derived CDR1 and CDR2 are KGHDR and SFDVKD. The CDR3 runs 12 residues. Trimming removed 0 bases at V and 5 bases at J, with 4 bases between. The CDR3 nucleotides read TGTGCCACCAGTGATTTGGGCAACGAGCAGTACTTC. The encoded protein is CATSDLGNEQYF.

This chain uses TRBV6-5 with TRBJ1-2, with D perhaps matching TRBD1 (5 bases). Germline lookup yields CDR1 MNHEY and CDR2 SVGAGI. There are 13 residues in the CDR3. V was cut by 7 bases and J by 7 bases, with 16 bases left in between. DNA of the CDR3: TGTGCCAGCACCACCTTAGCTAGGGGTGGCTACACCTTC. It codes for CASTTLARGGYTF.

CDR3 sequence reads: CASSQRTGATEAFF. CDR3 nucleotides: TGCGCCAGCAGCCAGCGGACAGGGGCCACTGAAGCTTTCTTT. The chain joins TRBV4-1 to TRBJ1-1, with 9 bases matching TRBD1. Germline V lookup: CDR1 MGHRA, CDR2 YSYEKL. There are 14 residues in the CDR3. V lost 3 bases to trimming and J lost 4 bases; unmatched junction nucleotides: 3.

The rearrangement uses TRBV19 and TRBJ1-2, with D maybe TRBD1 (6 bases). CDR3 size: 12 residues. CDR1 and CDR2 (germline): LNHDA, SQIVND (reference sequence). Trimming left V 6 bases short and J 8 bases short, with 13 bases between. The CDR3 region has the DNA TGTGCCAGTAGCAGCCAGACAGGCGGCTACACCTTC. Residues: CASSSQTGGYTF. Complete variable domain (other parts from reference TRBV19 and TRBJ1-2): DGGITQSPKYLFRKEGQNVTLSCEQNLNHDAMYWYRQDPGQGLRLIYYSQIVNDFQKGDIAEGYSVSREKKESFPLTVTSAQKNPTAFYLCASSSQTGGYTFGSGTRLTVV.

This rearrangement joins TRBV27 to TRBJ1-6; 7 nucleotides line up with TRBD1. The V gene's germline CDR1 is MNHEY and CDR2 SMNVEV (reference sequence). V was clipped by 5 bases and J by 9 bases; unmatched bases: 7. The CDR3 has 14 residues. CDR3 protein: CASSPPTGSSPLHF. Here the CDR3 DNA reads TGTGCCAGCAGTCCACCGACAGGGAGTTCACCCCTCCACTTT.

V is TRBV24-1 and J is TRBJ2-1; a weak D match, TRBD2 (5 bases). Germline V gene sequence: CDR1 KGHDR, CDR2 SFDVKD. This CDR3 has 14 amino acids. Trimming took 4 bases from V and 4 from J, leaving 10 bases between them. For the CDR3, the DNA is TGTGCCACCAGTGAAAACTGGACTTACAATGAGCAGTTCTTC. This gives the protein CATSENWTYNEQFF.

The chain uses TRBV20-1 and TRBJ1-5; TRBD1 might be the D (5 bases). Germline V gene sequence: CDR1 DFQATT, CDR2 SNEGSKA (reference sequence). The V end lost 3 bases, the J end lost 2 bases, and 11 bases lay between the germline ends. The CDR3 is made up of 14 amino acids. In nucleotides, the CDR3 is TGCAGTGCTAGTCCTGGGGCGGGCAATCAGCCCCAGCATTTT. As protein: CSASPGAGNQPQHF.

V usage is TRBV24-1 and J usage is TRBJ1-5; 8 bases fit TRBD1. The CDR3 runs to 15 residues. Germline loops: CDR1 KGHDR, CDR2 SFDVKD. Trimming cost V 3 bases and J 9 bases; bases outside gene matches: 9. CDR3 region: CATSDNGQGGRPQHF. CDR3 nucleotides: TGTGCCACCAGTGATAACGGACAGGGCGGGCGGCCCCAGCATTTT.